These 12 T cell receptor beta chains were all obtained from the same sample, sequenced in a study of blood T cell repertoires in COVID-19. Profiled with immunoSEQ multiplex PCR; TCRdb holds only in-frame clones, not every one. The sample lists fewer than 200,000 clones; 90% to 95% were seen once. Sequencing was done on a sample of peripheral blood. Source of these receptors: a woman in her forties or fifties with acute or convalescent COVID-19.

The chain carries TRBV7-3 and TRBJ2-2; 8 nucleotides agree with TRBD2. V lost 2 bases to trimming and J lost 2 bases; unmatched junction nucleotides: 7. This CDR3 is built from 17 residues. The germline V gene encodes CDR1 SGHTA and CDR2 FQGTGA. The CDR3 spells CASSLGPAGGNTGELFF. The CDR3 DNA follows: TGTGCCAGCAGCTTAGGTCCGGCGGGGGGCAACACCGGGGAGCTGTTTTTT.

J is TRBJ1-3 and V is TRBV7-6; D remains unclear. Germline CDR1 reads SGHVS; CDR2 reads FNYEAQ. Trimming removed 1 base from V and 6 bases from J, with 7 bases in between. CDR3 length: 13 residues. This chain's CDR3 is CASSLDTENTIYF. The CDR3, as DNA: TGTGCCAGCAGCTTAGACACCGAAAACACCATATATTTT. The variable domain in full, with the rest retrieved from reference TRBV7-6 and TRBJ1-3, is GAGVSQSPRYKVTKRGQDVALRCDPISGHVSLYWYRQALGQGPEFLTYFNYEAQQDKSGLPNDRFSAERPEGSISTLTIQRTEQRDSAMYRCASSLDTENTIYFGEGSWLTVV.

The chain employs TRBV6-5 and TRBJ1-3; D remains unclear. The CDR3 sequence is 15 residues long. Germline CDR1 is MNHEY and CDR2 is SVGAGI. The V gene lost 6 bases and the J gene lost 4 bases, with 16 bases spanning the gap. This CDR3 reads CASSPSTLSGNTIYF. CDR3 nucleotide sequence: TGTGCCAGCAGCCCAAGTACTCTGTCGGGAAACACCATATATTTT.

The chain employs TRBV15 and TRBJ2-1; possible D gene TRBD2, 5 bases. The germline CDR1 and CDR2 sequences are LNHNV and YYDKDF (reference sequence). V gave up 0 bases and J gave up 8 bases, with 11 bases separating them. The CDR3 is 14 residues long. The CDR3 here is CATSRDPPGYEQFF. The CDR3 bases are TGTGCCACCAGCAGAGATCCCCCGGGGTATGAGCAGTTCTTC. The full variable domain, its missing parts supplied by reference TRBV15 and TRBJ2-1, is DAMVIQNPRYQVTQFGKPVTLSCSQTLNHNVMYWYQQKSSQAPKLLFHYYDKDFNNEADTPDNFQSRRPNTSFCFLDIRSPGLGDTAMYLCATSRDPPGYEQFFGPGTRLTVL.

This rearrangement joins TRBV24-1 to TRBJ1-5; 7 bases fit TRBD1. The germline gives CDR1 KGHDR, CDR2 SFDVKD. J was trimmed by 3 bases and V by 3 bases; bases with no gene match: 7. The CDR3 is 16 amino acids. The CDR3 nucleotides are TGTGCCACCAGTGATCCCGGGACAGATGCCAATCAGCCCCAGCATTTT. This gives the protein CATSDPGTDANQPQHF.

This clone came up once. V is TRBV19 and J is TRBJ1-2; D possibly corresponds to TRBD1 (5 bases). This CDR3 region has 13 residues. Trimming cost V 10 bases and J 3 bases, with 15 bases left between them. Germline V gives CDR1 LNHDA, CDR2 SQIVND (reference sequence). The CDR3 nucleotides read TGTGCCACCTCCCGGGGGACCTACTATGGCTACACCTTC. Translated, it gives CATSRGTYYGYTF. Complete variable domain (other parts from reference TRBV19 and TRBJ1-2): DGGITQSPKYLFRKEGQNVTLSCEQNLNHDAMYWYRQDPGQGLRLIYYSQIVNDFQKGDIAEGYSVSREKKESFPLTVTSAQKNPTAFYLCATSRGTYYGYTFGSGTRLTVV.

The chain employs TRBV6-6 and TRBJ1-5; D is possibly TRBD1 (5 bases). Germline CDR1 reads MNHNY; CDR2 reads SVGAGI (reference sequence). The V and J ends lost 10 bases and 0 bases respectively, with 10 bases between them. The CDR3 sequence is 13 residues long. The CDR3 nucleotides read TGTGCCACCTCGACAGTTAGCAATCAGCCCCAGCATTTT. Protein product: CATSTVSNQPQHF.

The genes are TRBV18 and TRBJ1-3, with 8 bases matching TRBD1. The V gene's germline CDR1 is KGHSH and CDR2 LQKENI. V lost 4 bases and J lost 0; bases outside the gene matches: 5. The CDR3 has 16 amino acids. The CDR3: CASSLGQGNSGNTIYF. The CDR3 bases are TGTGCCAGCTCACTCGGACAGGGAAACTCTGGAAACACCATATATTTT. The whole variable domain, remainder taken from reference TRBV18 and TRBJ1-3, is NAGVMQNPRHLVRRRGQEARLRCSPMKGHSHVYWYRQLPEEGLKFMVYLQKENIIDESGMPKERFSAEFPKEGPSILRIQQVVRGDSAAYFCASSLGQGNSGNTIYFGEGSWLTVV.

This rearrangement joins TRBV7-2 to TRBJ1-1; D is possibly TRBD1 (5 bases). CDR1 SGHTA and CDR2 FQGNSA come from the germline V gene. V was cut by 4 bases and J by 4 bases, with 19 bases left in between. This CDR3 has 16 residues. CDR3 residues: CASSSAGAYRGTEAFF. The CDR3 DNA sequence: TGTGCCAGCAGCTCAGCTGGGGCCTACCGAGGCACTGAAGCTTTCTTT.

The V gene is TRBV19, the J gene TRBJ1-2; D is perhaps TRBD1 (6 bases). Germline CDR1 and CDR2: LNHDA and SQIVND (reference sequence). The CDR3 consists of 14 residues. V was shortened by 5 bases and J by 5 bases, with 15 bases between the two germline ends. The CDR3 coding sequence is TGTGCCAGTAGTCCCTTTGGACAGAGTTATGGCTACACCTTC. Amino acid sequence: CASSPFGQSYGYTF. Together with reference TRBV19 and TRBJ1-2, the CDR3 gives the full variable domain: DGGITQSPKYLFRKEGQNVTLSCEQNLNHDAMYWYRQDPGQGLRLIYYSQIVNDFQKGDIAEGYSVSREKKESFPLTVTSAQKNPTAFYLCASSPFGQSYGYTFGSGTRLTVV.

The chain carries TRBV2 and TRBJ1-1, with TRBD1 identical over 8 bases. Germline CDR1 and CDR2: SNHLY and FYNNEI. Germline trimming cut 6 bases from V and 4 bases from J; bases unmatched to any gene: 10. This CDR3 has 15 residues. The CDR3, as DNA: TGTGCCAGCAGCGCAGGACAGGGTTACAGCACTGAAGCTTTCTTT. Residues: CASSAGQGYSTEAFF.

The chain combines TRBV5-6 with TRBJ1-5; D ambiguous. The germline gives CDR1 SGHDT, CDR2 YYEEEE. V shed 1 base and J shed 8 bases, with 13 bases lying between them. The CDR3 covers 14 residues. CDR3 region: CASSLKNRGKPQHF. For the CDR3, the DNA is TGTGCCAGCAGCTTGAAAAACCGAGGGAAGCCCCAGCATTTT.